Following are 24 T cell receptor beta chains from one sample sequenced in a study of blood T cell repertoires in COVID-19. Assay used: immunoSEQ multiplex PCR; TCRdb lists only in-frame clones, some missing. The table shows about 130,000 clones, with approximately 85% occurring only once. The specimen was peripheral blood. The source is a human donor in a cohort sampled during active COVID-19.

This chain joins TRBV12-5 and TRBJ2-5; TRBD1 might be the D (6 bases). The length of the CDR3 is 14 residues. V was pared by 6 bases and J by 4 bases, with 15 bases between. Germline CDR1 and CDR2: LGHNT and FRNRAP. CDR3: CASGRKTGGETQYF. For the CDR3, the DNA is TGTGCTAGTGGCCGCAAGACAGGTGGAGAGACCCAGTACTTC. The entire variable domain, with the rest obtained from reference TRBV12-5 and TRBJ2-5, is as follows: DARVTQTPRHKVTEMGQEVTMRCQPILGHNTVFWYRQTMMQGLELLAYFRNRAPLDDSGMPKDRFSAEMPDATLATLKIQPSEPRDSAVYFCASGRKTGGETQYFGPGTRLLVL.

The rearrangement links TRBV4-1 to TRBJ2-5; unclear D gene. Germline V gene data show CDR1 as MGHRA and CDR2 as YSYEKL. The length of the CDR3 is 13 residues. V was cut by 1 base and J by 5 bases, with 8 bases left in between. The CDR3 coding sequence is TGCGCCAGCAGCCAAGGCGGCTTCGAGACCCAGTACTTC. It is translated as CASSQGGFETQYF.

The chain is built from TRBV28 and TRBJ2-7, with D maybe TRBD2 (6 bases). The germline V and J ends were trimmed by 10 bases and 5 bases, with 18 bases remaining between them. Per germline, CDR1 MDHEN and CDR2 SYDVKM. The CDR3 contains 13 residues. CDR3 DNA sequence: TGTGCCACCTTCGGGGACCGCGGGGACGAGCAGTACGTC. Translating gives CATFGDRGDEQYV.

The rearrangement links TRBV4-2 to TRBJ2-7, with 8 bases that match TRBD1. V shed 7 bases and J 1 base; nucleotides not matched to a gene: 6. The CDR3 consists of 14 residues. Looked up from germline, CDR1 is LGHNA and CDR2 is YNFKEQ. In nucleotides, the CDR3 is TGTGCCAGCAACCGCGGACAGGGATCCTACGAGCAGTACTTC. It codes for CASNRGQGSYEQYF.

V usage is TRBV11-3 and J usage is TRBJ2-7; tentative D call: TRBD2 (6 bases). The CDR3 runs to 13 residues. Trimming took 5 bases from V and 3 from J, leaving 11 bases between them. The germline V gene has CDR1 SGHNT and CDR2 YENEEA. The CDR3 is CASSEGRSYEQYV. For the CDR3, the DNA is TGTGCCAGCAGCGAAGGGAGGAGCTACGAGCAGTACGTC.

The rearrangement joins TRBV7-8 to TRBJ1-1; D uncertain. From germline, CDR1 is SGHVS and CDR2 FQNEAQ. Between the trimmed V and J ends, which lost 5 bases and 1 base, there was a span of 11 bases. The CDR3 has 14 amino acids. CDR3 residues: CASSPWRANTEAFF. For the CDR3, the DNA is TGTGCCAGCAGCCCCTGGAGGGCGAACACTGAAGCTTTCTTT.

V is TRBV2 and J is TRBJ2-7; 7 nucleotides align to TRBD1. In germline, CDR1 is SNHLY, CDR2 FYNNEI. CDR3 length: 13 amino acids. Unmatched junction bases numbered 4, after V lost 6 bases and J lost 2 bases. The CDR3 is CASSAGTAYEQYV. The CDR3 DNA follows: TGTGCCAGCAGCGCCGGGACAGCCTACGAGCAGTACGTC.

This clone was seen once. The gene calls are TRBV10-3 and TRBJ2-3; 7 nucleotides agree with TRBD2. This CDR3 is built from 13 residues. Germline trimming cut 5 bases from V and 5 bases from J; bases unmatched to any gene: 4. Germline V gives CDR1 ENHRY, CDR2 SYGVKD. CDR3 sequence (DNA): TGTGCCATCAGTTACTTAGCGGGAGATACGCAGTATTTT. The encoded protein is CAISYLAGDTQYF.

The chain employs TRBV14 and TRBJ2-1; the match to TRBD2 covers 7 bases. Germline CDR1 is SGHDN and CDR2 is FVKESK. The junction had 6 bases not matched to a gene; V was cut back by 2 bases and J by 5 bases. The length of the CDR3 is 15 residues. The CDR3 bases are TGTGCCAGCAGCCAACTCGGACTAGATAACAATGAGCAGTTCTTC. Amino acids: CASSQLGLDNNEQFF.

CDR3 residues: CASNPPMRLAGGGTQYF. CDR3 in DNA: TGTGCCAGCAACCCACCAATGCGGCTAGCGGGAGGTGGGACCCAGTACTTC. The rearrangement links TRBV7-8 to TRBJ2-5, with 11 bases aligning to TRBD2. V lost 7 bases to trimming and J lost 7 bases; unmatched junction nucleotides: 17. CDR3 size: 17 residues. Germline V gives CDR1 SGHVS, CDR2 FQNEAQ.

The chain recombines TRBV19 with TRBJ2-3; 7 bases line up with TRBD2. This CDR3 comprises 15 residues. CDR1 LNHDA and CDR2 SQIVND come from the germline V gene (reference sequence). V was clipped by 1 base and J by 1 base; unmatched bases: 2. This CDR3 reads CASSIGDYGTDTQYF. In nucleotides, the CDR3 is TGTGCCAGTAGTATAGGGGACTACGGCACAGATACGCAGTATTTT.

The V call is TRBV9, the J call TRBJ2-3; D gene uncertain. The V end lost 4 bases, the J end lost 2 bases, and 14 bases lay between the germline ends. Germline-derived CDR1 and CDR2 are SGDLS and YYNGEE. The CDR3 is 15 amino acids. The CDR3 region is CASSPSTSHTDTQYF. The CDR3 nucleotides read TGTGCCAGCAGCCCTAGTACGAGTCACACAGATACGCAGTATTTT.

In this sample, this clone turned up a few times. The CDR3 DNA follows: TGTGCCAGTAGCCTGACAGGGGGTTTGGCCCCTGAAGCTTTCTTT. As protein: CASSLTGGLAPEAFF. This chain uses TRBV19 with TRBJ1-1, with 9 bases aligning to TRBD1. This CDR3 is built from 15 residues. V gave up 6 bases and J gave up 6 bases; unmatched junction bases: 11. Looked up from germline, CDR1 is LNHDA and CDR2 is SQIVND (reference sequence).

The CDR3 sequence is CASSDRLAGELFF. DNA of the CDR3: TGCGCCAGCAGTGACAGGTTGGCCGGGGAGCTGTTTTTT. V and J are TRBV10-1 and TRBJ2-2; no clear D. The CDR3 loop spans 13 amino acids. The V gene lost 3 bases and the J gene lost 6 bases, with 8 bases spanning the gap. Germline V gene lookup returns CDR1 WNHNN and CDR2 SYGVQD (reference sequence).

The chain links TRBV5-1 to TRBJ2-1; D might be TRBD2 (6 bases). The CDR3 runs to 14 residues. The V and J ends lost 4 bases and 5 bases respectively, with 13 bases between them. CDR1 is SGHRS and CDR2 is YFSETQ in the germline V gene. The CDR3, as DNA: TGCGCCAGCAGCCCGGAGGGTAGGAACAATGAGCAGTTCTTC. This encodes CASSPEGRNNEQFF.

The chain recombines TRBV28 with TRBJ1-3; D may be TRBD1 (6 bases). Germline CDR1 and CDR2: MDHEN and SYDVKM. This CDR3 has 16 residues. The V gene lost 7 bases and the J gene lost 0 bases, with 16 bases spanning the gap. In DNA form, the CDR3 reads TGTGCCAGCACCTTGGACAGTTTTTCCTCTGGAAACACCATATATTTT. Translation: CASTLDSFSSGNTIYF.

This clone came up a few times. This chain links TRBV18 with TRBJ1-2; 7 bases align to TRBD1. V gave up 0 bases and J gave up 6 bases; unmatched junction bases: 7. This CDR3 has 15 residues. CDR1 KGHSH and CDR2 LQKENI come from the germline V gene. In DNA form, the CDR3 reads TGTGCCAGCTCACCACCGGAAAGGGGGCTCGATGGCTACACCTTC. Protein sequence: CASSPPERGLDGYTF.

The genes are TRBV6-2 or TRBV6-3 and TRBJ2-1; 7 positions agree with TRBD2. Germline V CDR1 and CDR2: MNHEY, SVGEGT. J gave up 4 bases and V 6 bases, and 9 bases lay outside the gene matches. The CDR3 length is 15 residues. CDR3 protein: CASSNAGVRYNEQFF. The CDR3 nucleotides are TGTGCCAGCAGCAACGCGGGGGTCCGGTACAATGAGCAGTTCTTC.

This sequence joins TRBV19 and TRBJ1-1; TRBD1 might be the D (5 bases). The germline V gene has CDR1 LNHDA and CDR2 SQIVND (reference sequence). V was trimmed by 6 bases and J by 6 bases, leaving 11 bases between them. The CDR3 has 12 residues. CDR3: CASSTWGAEAFF. The CDR3 DNA reads TGTGCCAGTAGCACCTGGGGGGCTGAAGCTTTCTTT.

This chain links TRBV2 with TRBJ2-7; the D gene is possibly TRBD1 (5 bases). CDR3 length: 14 amino acids. Per germline, CDR1 SNHLY and CDR2 FYNNEI. Trimming took off 7 bases at V and 6 bases at J, with 19 bases between the two ends. CDR3 loop: CASTQQGYNGEQYF. CDR3 DNA: TGTGCCAGCACACAGCAGGGATATAATGGCGAGCAGTACTTC.

The genes are TRBV6-6 and TRBJ2-1; 8 bases agree with TRBD2. V lost 8 bases to trimming and J lost 7 bases; unmatched junction nucleotides: 16. Germline V gene sequence: CDR1 MNHNY, CDR2 SVGAGI (reference sequence). This CDR3 has 16 residues. The CDR3 is CASLPTGGTGGNEQFF. DNA for the CDR3: TGTGCCAGCCTACCGACCGGGGGTACGGGGGGGAATGAGCAGTTCTTC.

The rearrangement uses TRBV7-9 and TRBJ2-3, with D possibly matching TRBD2 (6 bases). CDR1 is SEHNR, CDR2 FQNEAQ, per germline (reference sequence). Trimming shortened V by 8 bases and J by 3 bases, and 12 bases separated the two germline ends. The CDR3 runs 13 residues. CDR3 DNA sequence: TGTGCCAGCGGGGGAGGAGGAACAGATACGCAGTATTTT. This sequence encodes CASGGGGTDTQYF.

This clone was found once. The gene calls are TRBV4-1 and TRBJ2-5; a possible D gene is TRBD1 (6 bases). Germline CDR1 MGHRA, CDR2 YSYEKL. Between the trimmed V and J ends, which lost 7 bases and 4 bases, there was a span of 22 bases. This CDR3 is 16 amino acids long. CDR3: CASTPIVGAGRETQYF. The DNA of the CDR3 is TGCGCCAGCACCCCAATCGTGGGGGCGGGCAGAGAGACCCAGTACTTC.

This clone was detected ten times or more. J is TRBJ2-7 and V is TRBV12-5; 7 positions agree with TRBD1. CDR3 length equals 14 residues. CDR1 and CDR2 from the germline V gene are LGHNT and FRNRAP. The J segment lost 1 base and the V segment lost 3 bases, leaving 3 bases of the junction unmatched. The CDR3 sequence is CASGFGTDSYEQYF. DNA of the CDR3: TGTGCTAGTGGTTTTGGGACAGATTCCTACGAGCAGTACTTC. Full variable domain (rest looked up from reference TRBV12-5 and TRBJ2-7): DARVTQTPRHKVTEMGQEVTMRCQPILGHNTVFWYRQTMMQGLELLAYFRNRAPLDDSGMPKDRFSAEMPDATLATLKIQPSEPRDSAVYFCASGFGTDSYEQYFGPGTRLTVT.